This T cell receptor beta chain comes out of a study of blood T cell repertoires in COVID-19. Study background: T cells, B-cell-depleted T cells, or PBMCs provided the cDNA or gDNA that served as material.

Clones were sequenced by immunoSEQ multiplex PCR, and TCRdb holds only the in-frame ones, with some missing. The data contain 110,000 to 150,000 clones, roughly 79% of them singletons. The germline V gene encodes CDR1 MNHEY and CDR2 SVGAGI. The CDR3 has 15 residues. Trimming took 2 bases from V and 1 from J; bases not matched to a gene: 3. Sequenced input: peripheral blood. The J gene is TRBJ1-1, the V gene TRBV6-5; TRBD1 aligns across 8 bases. The sequence derives from a man aged 50-59 years with active or convalescent COVID-19. CDR3 sequence (DNA): TGTGCCAGCAGTTACGCCGACAGGGGGAACACTGAAGCTTTCTTT. Amino acid sequence: CASSYADRGNTEAFF.